This T cell receptor beta chain was captured in a study of blood T cell repertoires in COVID-19. Study as a whole: Some COVID-19 samples were acute and others convalescent; all came from the United States, Italy and Spain. Sources were T cells, B-cell-depleted T cells, or PBMCs; the material itself was cDNA or gDNA.

Original data processing: Amplified reference gene primers provided the basis for estimating nucleated cell counts. Measured with immunoSEQ multiplex PCR; TCRdb has only the in-frame clones, and not every one. The D gene and trimming were derived from the DNA, and the V and J assignments and clone size from that table. The sample has some 66,000 clones, roughly 76% seen once. The J segment lost 8 bases and the V segment lost 6 bases, leaving 9 bases of the junction unmatched. This CDR3 has 13 amino acids. Material: peripheral blood. The sequence derives from a woman at least 80 years old with acute or convalescent COVID-19. V gene TRBV12-3 or TRBV12-4 combines with J gene TRBJ1-2; TRBD1 matches 7 bases. As DNA, the CDR3 is TGTGCCAGCAGGCGGGGACAGTTGGGGGGCTACACCTTC. Its protein is CASRRGQLGGYTF.